The sequence of this TCR beta chain was determined in a study of a mutant IDH1 vaccine in newly diagnosed glioma. There are a few counts of this clone. Its antigen is not known. The germline V gene encodes CDR1 SGHDT and CDR2 YYEEEE. The CDR3 consists of 14 residues. With V trimmed by 4 bases and J by 3 bases, 3 bases remained unmatched. The time point: week 23, last vaccination. Doses consisted of 300 ug of mutant IDH1 20-mer peptide each, paired with topical imiquimod. New WHO grade 3 or 4 IDH1-mutant, ATRX-lost astrocytomas were present in all donors. Clones were read by immunoSEQ multiplex PCR, and TCRdb kept only the in-frame ones, dropping some. Of 25,000 to 35,000 clones listed, around nine tenths are singletons.

The rearrangement links TRBV5-6 to TRBJ2-1; 8 bases line up with TRBD1. The material was PBMCs, obtained from a glioma patient whose treatment included an IDH1 peptide vaccine. This clonotype originated in a man in his forties or fifties with glioma. The CDR3 DNA is TGTGCCAGCAGCGATGACAGGGGCTACAATGAGCAGTTCTTC. Amino acid sequence: CASSDDRGYNEQFF.